Presented here are 10 T cell receptor beta chains from one specimen sequenced in a study of Ad26.COV2.S vaccination and SARS-CoV-2 variants. Indicated treatment: some 20 received Ad26.COV2.S at low or high dose, single or two shots; about five received placebo; per-sample allocation not given. Day 63 following the first vaccine or placebo injection was when the samples were taken. Some clones are missing from TCRdb's copy, which holds only in-frame ones; the method was immunoSEQ multiplex PCR. The sample lists around 250,000 clones; roughly 85% were seen once. Here the sequenced sample was peripheral blood, taken in a trial of Ad26.COV2.S vaccine versus placebo. The source of these receptors is a person between 18 and 60 years old who received the Ad26.COV2.S COVID-19 vaccine or a placebo.

The chain employs TRBV4-3 and TRBJ2-1; 14 positions match TRBD2. The CDR3 has 16 residues. V was pared by 4 bases and J by 9 bases, with 8 bases of the junction left unmatched. CDR1 and CDR2 (germline): LGHNA, YSLEER. Here the CDR3 reads CASSPLRLAGGIEQFF. The CDR3 DNA reads TGCGCCAGCAGCCCCTTGCGACTAGCGGGAGGGATTGAGCAGTTCTTC.

V and J are TRBV3-1 (or the pseudogene TRBV3-2) and TRBJ2-7, with 7 positions matching TRBD2. CDR1 LGHDT and CDR2 YNNKEL come from the germline V gene (reference sequence). The CDR3 runs to 12 residues. With 4 bases clipped from V and 6 bases from J, the junction kept 3 bases outside the gene matches. The CDR3 region has the DNA TGTGCCAGCAGCCGAGGCGGGGGCGAGCAGTACGTC. Its translation: CASSRGGGEQYV.

This clone was detected a few times. This chain joins TRBV7-2 and TRBJ2-3; TRBD2 might be the D (7 bases). V dropped 1 base and J dropped 4 bases, with 12 bases sitting between them. The CDR3 loop spans 15 amino acids. Germline V gives CDR1 SGHTA, CDR2 FQGNSA. The CDR3 region has the DNA TGTGCCAGCAGCTTAGTGGGGGGGGGCCCAGATACGCAGTATTTT. Translating it yields CASSLVGGGPDTQYF.

This chain uses TRBV6-5 with TRBJ2-3; D assignment may be TRBD1 or TRBD2 (5 bases each). Trimming stripped 6 bases from V and 6 bases from J, with 13 bases between. The CDR3 is made up of 13 amino acids. Looked up from germline, CDR1 is MNHEY and CDR2 is SVGAGI. DNA for the CDR3: TGTGCCAGCAGCGAGGGAACAGGCGATACGCAGTATTTT. Its protein is CASSEGTGDTQYF.

The V call is TRBV11-2, the J call TRBJ2-7; 9 bases map to TRBD1. The germline V gene has CDR1 SGHAT and CDR2 FQNNGV. The V segment lost 3 bases and the J segment 4 bases; nucleotides outside the gene matches: 4. The CDR3 is made up of 14 amino acids. The chain's CDR3 is CASSLGTGNYEQYV. The CDR3 DNA reads TGTGCCAGCAGCTTGGGGACAGGGAATTACGAGCAGTACGTC.

The chain employs TRBV15 and TRBJ1-1; D gene uncertain. Trimming left V 5 bases short and J 5 bases short, with 12 bases between. The V gene's germline CDR1 is LNHNV and CDR2 YYDKDF (reference sequence). The CDR3 is 13 residues long. The CDR3 spells CATSRGMGTEAFF. The CDR3 DNA reads TGTGCCACCAGCCGGGGAATGGGGACTGAAGCTTTCTTT.

There are a few counts of this clone. This chain uses TRBV3-1 (or the pseudogene TRBV3-2) with TRBJ1-5, with a weak D call TRBD1 (6 bases). This CDR3 has 15 residues. Germline V gene data show CDR1 as LGHDT and CDR2 as YNNKEL (reference sequence). V dropped 4 bases and J dropped 3 bases, with 13 bases sitting between them. The CDR3 DNA is TGTGCCAGCAGCCTAATACAGGGAGACAATCAGCCCCAGCATTTT. This gives the protein CASSLIQGDNQPQHF.

The chain has TRBV29-1 and TRBJ1-1; 7 bases align to TRBD1. Trimming at V came to 8 bases and at J to 5 bases, leaving 8 bases not matched to a gene. The CDR3 totals 12 residues. The germline V gene has CDR1 SQVTM and CDR2 ANQGSEA. CDR3 residues: CSSRRGETEAFF. The CDR3 nucleotides read TGCAGCTCCCGCAGGGGGGAGACTGAAGCTTTCTTT.

CDR3 bases: TGTGCCAGTAGTATGAGGCTGGGCCAGGGGGCAAGAACTAGAAACTACGAGCAGTACTTC. Protein: CASSMRLGQGARTRNYEQYF. This chain joins TRBV19 and TRBJ2-7; TRBD1 matches at 8 bases. The CDR3 sequence is 20 residues long. Germline CDR1 is LNHDA and CDR2 is SQIVND (reference sequence). V gave up 3 bases and J gave up 3 bases; unmatched junction bases: 22. Supplemented by reference TRBV19 and TRBJ2-7, the full variable domain reads DGGITQSPKYLFRKEGQNVTLSCEQNLNHDAMYWYRQDPGQGLRLIYYSQIVNDFQKGDIAEGYSVSREKKESFPLTVTSAQKNPTAFYLCASSMRLGQGARTRNYEQYFGPGTRLTVT.

This clone occurred once. The CDR3 loop is CASSHRPGQGHEQYV. CDR3 nucleotides: TGTGCCAGCAGCCATCGACCGGGACAGGGACACGAGCAGTACGTC. This chain joins TRBV21-1 and TRBJ2-7; whether TRBD1, the table's D call, matches the DNA was not checked. TRBV21-1 is assigned pseudogene status. The CDR3 runs 15 residues.